Included here is one T cell receptor (beta chain) sequence, with context. These data originate in a study of technical replicates of blood from a few donors. The method was immunoSEQ multiplex PCR; TCRdb's version includes in-frame clones alone and lacks a portion of them. Found here are more than 75,000 clones, 90% to 95% of them singletons; the top ten hold about 0.25%. Trimming removed 6 bases at V and 2 bases at J, with 2 bases between. Germline V gives CDR1 MDHEN, CDR2 SYDVKM. This CDR3 region has 11 residues. This clonotype was sampled from a human donor in good health. The chain is built from TRBV28 and TRBJ2-1; D unclear. Sequencing was carried out using T cells isolated from PBMCs. This CDR3 reads CASSTYNEQFF. The CDR3 nucleotides are TGTGCCAGCAGCACCTACAATGAGCAGTTCTTC.